These T cell receptor beta chains were read from a single sample in a study of CXCR3-negative and CXCR3-positive naive CD8 T cells. TCRdb reanalyzed the 5' RACE reads and collapses them to one entry per CDR3 protein, without DNA. The sample table sets out over 150,000 distinct CDR3 sequences. Sequenced input: naive CXCR3+ CD8+ T cells from blood. These receptors were taken from a human donor in good health. Some clones in this sample may be carry-over from other donors' samples. Each CDR3 is given with its conserved first and last residue. The order of the fields is J gene, V gene, CDR3 protein.

>TRBJ1-2|TRBV10-1
CASGTGYYYGYTF
>TRBJ1-1|TRBV6-2/TRBV6-3
CASSYVGRKNTEAFF
>TRBJ2-1|TRBV11-2
CASSFALRLAGEQFF
>TRBJ2-1|TRBV6-2/TRBV6-3
CASSHDDDFNEQFF
>TRBJ2-7|TRBV15
CATSRDGGAYEQYF
>TRBJ2-7|TRBV7-9
CASSLDAGSYEQYF
>TRBJ1-1|TRBV29-1
CSVARPMNTEAFF
>TRBJ1-1|TRBV7-6
CASSLGWGENTEAFF
>TRBJ1-6|TRBV11-3
CASSFLGQGSDSPLHF
>TRBJ2-2|TRBV5-6
CASSLAQLTGELFF
>TRBJ2-7|TRBV15
CATGRDRRESSYEQYF
>TRBJ1-5|TRBV6-5
CASSPGVYSNQPQHF
>TRBJ2-2|TRBV12-3/TRBV12-4
CASTPGAGELFF
>TRBJ2-1|TRBV5-4
CASSLPGQSNEQFF
>TRBJ2-1|TRBV28
CASSEGDPGFF
>TRBJ2-7|TRBV9
CASSVAPGPYEQYF
>TRBJ2-3|TRBV29-1
CSAATGMTDTQYF
>TRBJ2-7|TRBV4-3
CASSPLGTSYEQYF
>TRBJ2-3|TRBV14
CASSQELGLAGITDTQYF
>TRBJ2-7|TRBV12-3/TRBV12-4
CASSFQYEQYF
>TRBJ2-3|TRBV28
CASSLGATDTQYF
>TRBJ2-1|TRBV7-9
CASSPATGASYNEQFF
>TRBJ2-1|TRBV6-6
CASSLTGFSSYNEQFF
>TRBJ2-1|TRBV11-2
CASSLVTTGYGEQFF
>TRBJ2-2|TRBV24-1
CATSLGSTGELFF
>TRBJ1-6|TRBV7-9
CASSPTQAGLGYNSPLHF
>TRBJ2-1|TRBV29-1
CSGDRGLEQFF
>TRBJ1-1|TRBV28
CASSFDTEAFF
>TRBJ2-1|TRBV11-2
CASSSLAGPLYNKQFF
>TRBJ2-1|TRBV19
CASSVAGQGGNEQFF
>TRBJ2-1|TRBV6-2/TRBV6-3
CASSLGGPPYNEQFF
>TRBJ2-1|TRBV29-1
CSVATSGYNEQFF
>TRBJ1-2|TRBV5-4
CASSFRTGMQNYGYTF
>TRBJ2-7|TRBV9
CASSPERGISYEQYF
>TRBJ1-2|TRBV4-1
CASSQGRASYGYTF
>TRBJ2-6|TRBV29-1
CSALEAGSSGANVLTF
>TRBJ2-3|TRBV12-3/TRBV12-4
CASSTVSTDTQYF
>TRBJ1-2|TRBV9
CASSVGQGAIDYGYTF
>TRBJ1-5|TRBV27
CASSSIENQPQHF
>TRBJ2-7|TRBV29-1
CSAFFLEEAAYEQYF
>TRBJ1-1|TRBV6-6
CASSSLRNTEAFF
>TRBJ1-4|TRBV7-9
CASRSGTGDEKLFF
>TRBJ2-1|TRBV10-3
CAISETGTSGYNEQFF